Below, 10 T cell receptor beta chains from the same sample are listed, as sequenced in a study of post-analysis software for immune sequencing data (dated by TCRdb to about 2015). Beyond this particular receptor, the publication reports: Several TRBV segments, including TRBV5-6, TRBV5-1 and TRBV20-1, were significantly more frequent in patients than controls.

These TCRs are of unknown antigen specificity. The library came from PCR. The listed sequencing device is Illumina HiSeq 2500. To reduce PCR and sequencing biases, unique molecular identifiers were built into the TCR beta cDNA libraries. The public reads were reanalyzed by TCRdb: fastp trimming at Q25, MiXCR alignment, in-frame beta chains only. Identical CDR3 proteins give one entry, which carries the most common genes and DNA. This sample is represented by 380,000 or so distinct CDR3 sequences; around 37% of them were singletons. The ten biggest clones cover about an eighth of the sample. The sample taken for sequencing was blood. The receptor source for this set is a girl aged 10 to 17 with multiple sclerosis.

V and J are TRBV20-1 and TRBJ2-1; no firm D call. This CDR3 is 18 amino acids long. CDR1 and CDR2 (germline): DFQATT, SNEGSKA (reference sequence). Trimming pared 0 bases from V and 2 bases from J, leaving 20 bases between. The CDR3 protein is CSARDNSGETTPYNEQFF. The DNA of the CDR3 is TGCAGTGCTAGAGATAATAGTGGAGAAACTACTCCCTACAATGAGCAGTTCTTC.

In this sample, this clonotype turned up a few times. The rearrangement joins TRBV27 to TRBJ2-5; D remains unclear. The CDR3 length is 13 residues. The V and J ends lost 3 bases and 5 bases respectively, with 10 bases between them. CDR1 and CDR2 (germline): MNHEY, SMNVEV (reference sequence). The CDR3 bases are TGTGCCAGCAGTTTTGGCCTGGGGGAGACCCAGTACTTC. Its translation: CASSFGLGETQYF.

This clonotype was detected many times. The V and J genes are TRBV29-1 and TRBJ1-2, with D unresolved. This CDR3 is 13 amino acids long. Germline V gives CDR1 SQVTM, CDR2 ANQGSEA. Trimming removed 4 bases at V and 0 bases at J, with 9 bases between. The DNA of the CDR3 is TGCAGCGTTGCCGGGCAGGCTAACTATGGCTACACCTTC. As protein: CSVAGQANYGYTF.

The CDR3 nucleotides are TGTGCCAGCAGTTCGCCAGGGACAGGGAGTTATGAGCAGTTCTTC. It specifies CASSSPGTGSYEQFF. V and J are TRBV12-3 or TRBV12-4 and TRBJ2-1; 9 nucleotides line up with TRBD1. Germline trimming cut 4 bases from V and 8 bases from J; bases unmatched to any gene: 9. There are 15 residues in the CDR3.

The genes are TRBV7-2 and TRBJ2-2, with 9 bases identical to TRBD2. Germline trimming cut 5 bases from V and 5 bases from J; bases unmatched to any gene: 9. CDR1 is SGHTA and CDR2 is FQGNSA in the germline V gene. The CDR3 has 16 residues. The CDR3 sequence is CASSRTSGSGTGELFF. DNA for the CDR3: TGTGCCAGCAGCCGAACTAGCGGGTCGGGTACCGGGGAGCTGTTTTTT. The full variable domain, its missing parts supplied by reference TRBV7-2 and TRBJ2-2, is GAGVSQSPSNKVTEKGKDVELRCDPISGHTALYWYRQSLGQGLEFLIYFQGNSAPDKSGLPSDRFSAERTGGSVSTLTIQRTQQEDSAVYLCASSRTSGSGTGELFFGEGSRLTVL.

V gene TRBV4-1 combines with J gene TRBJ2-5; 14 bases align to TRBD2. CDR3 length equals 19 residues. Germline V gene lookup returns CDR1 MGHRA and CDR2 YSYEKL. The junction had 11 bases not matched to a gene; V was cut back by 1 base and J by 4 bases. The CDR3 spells CASSQVLPGLAGGSETQYF. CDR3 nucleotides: TGCGCCAGCAGCCAAGTCCTCCCCGGACTAGCGGGGGGTTCAGAGACCCAGTACTTC.

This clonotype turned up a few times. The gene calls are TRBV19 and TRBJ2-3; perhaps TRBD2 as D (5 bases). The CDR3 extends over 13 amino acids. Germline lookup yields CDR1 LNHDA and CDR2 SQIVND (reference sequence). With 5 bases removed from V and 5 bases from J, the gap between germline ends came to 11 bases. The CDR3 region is CASSARAGDTQYF. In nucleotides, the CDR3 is TGTGCCAGTAGTGCCCGTGCGGGAGATACGCAGTATTTT.

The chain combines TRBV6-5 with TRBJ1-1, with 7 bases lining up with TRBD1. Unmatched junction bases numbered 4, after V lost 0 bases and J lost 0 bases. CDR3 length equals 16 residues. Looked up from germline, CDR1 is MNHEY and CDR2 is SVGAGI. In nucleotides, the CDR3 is TGTGCCAGCAGTTACTCGATGGACAGGATGAACACTGAAGCTTTCTTT. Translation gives CASSYSMDRMNTEAFF.

This CDR3 is CASSPSGGIYEQYF. CDR3 nucleotide sequence: TGTGCCAGCAGCCCATCAGGGGGGATCTACGAGCAGTACTTC. This chain joins TRBV13 and TRBJ2-7; weak D call: TRBD1 (7 bases). The V end lost 5 bases, the J end lost 3 bases, and 14 bases lay between the germline ends. Germline V gives CDR1 PRHDT, CDR2 FYEKMQ (reference sequence). CDR3 length: 14 amino acids.

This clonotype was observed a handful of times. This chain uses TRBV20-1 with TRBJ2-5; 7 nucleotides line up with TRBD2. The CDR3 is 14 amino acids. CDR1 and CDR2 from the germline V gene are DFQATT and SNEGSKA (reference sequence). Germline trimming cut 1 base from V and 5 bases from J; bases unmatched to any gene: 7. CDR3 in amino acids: CSARASGRGETQYF. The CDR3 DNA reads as TGCAGTGCTAGAGCTAGCGGTAGAGGGGAGACCCAGTACTTC.